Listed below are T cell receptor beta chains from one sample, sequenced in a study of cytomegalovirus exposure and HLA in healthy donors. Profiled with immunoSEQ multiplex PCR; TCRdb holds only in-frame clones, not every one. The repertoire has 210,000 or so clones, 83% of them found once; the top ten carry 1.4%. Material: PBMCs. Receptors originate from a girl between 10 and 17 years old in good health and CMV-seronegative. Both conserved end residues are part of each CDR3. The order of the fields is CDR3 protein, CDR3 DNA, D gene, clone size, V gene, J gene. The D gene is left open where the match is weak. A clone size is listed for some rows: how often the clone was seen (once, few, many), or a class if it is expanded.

CDR3aa: CASSFTGTPEDPEAFF; CDR3nt: TGCGCCAGCAGCTTTACTGGGACTCCTGAGGACCCTGAAGCTTTCTTT; d_gene: NA; abundance: medium-sized; v_gene: TRBV5-1; j_gene: TRBJ1-1
CDR3aa: CSSSLERGGYTF; CDR3nt: TGTTCCAGCAGCTTAGAAAGGGGCGGCTACACCTTC; d_gene: NA; abundance: NA; v_gene: TRBV7-9; j_gene: TRBJ1-2
CDR3aa: CASSTRTASNTGELFF; CDR3nt: TGCGCCAGCAGCACCCGGACAGCCTCGAACACCGGGGAGCTGTTTTTT; d_gene: NA; abundance: NA; v_gene: TRBV5-1; j_gene: TRBJ2-2
CDR3aa: CASSLAFSYEQYF; CDR3nt: TGTGCCAGCAGCTTGGCGTTTAGCTACGAGCAGTACTTC; d_gene: NA; abundance: NA; v_gene: TRBV5-6; j_gene: TRBJ2-7
CDR3aa: CASSPGPDRGPYEQYF; CDR3nt: TGTGCCAGCAGCCCCGGGCCCGACAGGGGACCCTACGAGCAGTACTTC; d_gene: TRBD1; abundance: NA; v_gene: TRBV5-4; j_gene: TRBJ2-7
CDR3aa: CASKADGEKLFF; CDR3nt: TGTGCCAGTAAGGCGGATGGTGAAAAACTGTTTTTT; d_gene: NA; abundance: NA; v_gene: TRBV19; j_gene: TRBJ1-4
CDR3aa: CASSFRLLMDSTGQPQHF; CDR3nt: TGTGCCAGCAGTTTTCGCCTTTTGATGGACAGTACGGGTCAGCCCCAGCATTTT; d_gene: NA; abundance: NA; v_gene: TRBV28; j_gene: TRBJ1-5
CDR3aa: CASSRLSMRDRLFNQPQHF; CDR3nt: TGTGCCAGCAGTCGTCTTTCTATGCGGGACAGACTATTCAATCAGCCCCAGCATTTT; d_gene: TRBD1; abundance: NA; v_gene: TRBV28; j_gene: TRBJ1-5
CDR3aa: CASSEAYQGNYGYTF; CDR3nt: TGTGCCAGCAGTGAAGCTTATCAGGGGAACTATGGCTACACCTTC; d_gene: NA; abundance: NA; v_gene: TRBV2; j_gene: TRBJ1-2
CDR3aa: CASSFVTGGPYSNQPQHF; CDR3nt: TGTGCCAGCAGTTTTGTGACAGGGGGGCCTTATAGCAATCAGCCCCAGCATTTT; d_gene: TRBD1; abundance: NA; v_gene: TRBV28; j_gene: TRBJ1-5
CDR3aa: CASRAPGPRGEKLFF; CDR3nt: TGTGCCAGCAGGGCCCCGGGGCCACGGGGGGAAAAACTGTTTTTT; d_gene: NA; abundance: once; v_gene: TRBV25-1; j_gene: TRBJ1-4
CDR3aa: CASSLRTSLSEQFF; CDR3nt: TGCGCCAGCAGCCTAAGGACTAGCTTGAGTGAGCAGTTCTTC; d_gene: TRBD2; abundance: NA; v_gene: TRBV4-3; j_gene: TRBJ2-1
CDR3aa: CASRGHGQGSYEQYF; CDR3nt: TGTGCCAGCAGGGGGCATGGACAGGGGTCCTACGAGCAGTACTTC; d_gene: TRBD1; abundance: NA; v_gene: TRBV28; j_gene: TRBJ2-7
CDR3aa: CASSLGGRLDTEAFF; CDR3nt: TGTGCCAGCAGCTTAGGGGGCAGGTTGGACACTGAAGCTTTCTTT; d_gene: NA; abundance: NA; v_gene: TRBV11-3; j_gene: TRBJ1-1
CDR3aa: CASYPLGLLDTQYF; CDR3nt: TGTGCCAGCTACCCGCTAGGCCTCCTGGATACGCAGTATTTT; d_gene: NA; abundance: NA; v_gene: TRBV5-5; j_gene: TRBJ2-3
CDR3aa: CASSSSGVRNEQYF; CDR3nt: TGTGCCAGCAGTTCGTCGGGAGTAAGGAACGAGCAGTACTTC; d_gene: NA; abundance: NA; v_gene: TRBV27; j_gene: TRBJ2-7
CDR3aa: CASSLGHGAGRDYGYTF; CDR3nt: TGTGCCAGCAGCTTGGGCCACGGTGCGGGAAGGGACTATGGCTACACCTTC; d_gene: NA; abundance: NA; v_gene: TRBV5-8; j_gene: TRBJ1-2
CDR3aa: CASSLLKRGATGDTQYF; CDR3nt: TGTGCCAGCAGTTTATTGAAGCGGGGGGCCACGGGGGATACGCAGTATTTT; d_gene: TRBD2; abundance: once; v_gene: TRBV28; j_gene: TRBJ2-3
CDR3aa: CASSKFGGASSYNEQFF; CDR3nt: TGTGCCAGCAGTAAGTTCGGCGGGGCAAGCTCCTACAATGAGCAGTTCTTC; d_gene: NA; abundance: NA; v_gene: TRBV5-6; j_gene: TRBJ2-1
CDR3aa: CASSSSGGATDTQYF; CDR3nt: TGTGCCAGCAGTTCTAGCGGGGGGGCCACAGATACGCAGTATTTT; d_gene: TRBD2; abundance: few; v_gene: TRBV6-6; j_gene: TRBJ2-3
CDR3aa: CASTPDSYYEQYF; CDR3nt: TGTGCCAGCACACCGGACAGTTACTACGAGCAGTACTTC; d_gene: NA; abundance: NA; v_gene: TRBV6-6; j_gene: TRBJ2-7
CDR3aa: CASSSPGARAYEQYF; CDR3nt: TGTGCCAGCAGTTCCCCGGGAGCGAGGGCCTACGAGCAGTACTTC; d_gene: NA; abundance: NA; v_gene: TRBV28; j_gene: TRBJ2-7
CDR3aa: CASSLRTDYYEQYF; CDR3nt: TGTGCCAGCAGCTTAAGGACAGACTACTACGAGCAGTACTTC; d_gene: NA; abundance: NA; v_gene: TRBV7-9; j_gene: TRBJ2-7
CDR3aa: CASSLIKQAWKAFF; CDR3nt: TGTGCCAGCAGTTTAATTAAGCAGGCCTGGAAAGCTTTCTTT; d_gene: NA; abundance: NA; v_gene: TRBV28; j_gene: TRBJ1-1
CDR3aa: CATSSQLPGTLGGYGYTF; CDR3nt: TGTGCCACCAGCAGTCAACTTCCCGGGACATTGGGTGGCTATGGCTACACCTTC; d_gene: NA; abundance: NA; v_gene: TRBV15; j_gene: TRBJ1-2
CDR3aa: CASRSPGQSYNQPQHF; CDR3nt: TGTGCCAGCAGGTCTCCGGGACAGAGCTACAATCAGCCCCAGCATTTT; d_gene: TRBD1; abundance: NA; v_gene: TRBV28; j_gene: TRBJ1-5
CDR3aa: CATSRAGTQKPGANVLTF; CDR3nt: TGTGCCACCAGCAGAGCGGGGACACAAAAACCTGGGGCCAACGTCCTGACTTTC; d_gene: NA; abundance: NA; v_gene: TRBV15; j_gene: TRBJ2-6
CDR3aa: CAVTLAGAPHEFF; CDR3nt: TGTGCCGTGACCTTAGCGGGAGCTCCTCATGAGTTCTTC; d_gene: TRBD2; abundance: NA; v_gene: TRBV6-1; j_gene: TRBJ2-1
CDR3aa: CASSVVLLGEQFF; CDR3nt: TGTGCCAGCAGCGTAGTCCTACTTGGTGAGCAGTTCTTC; d_gene: NA; abundance: NA; v_gene: TRBV9; j_gene: TRBJ2-1
CDR3aa: CASSFTPGGKNIQYF; CDR3nt: TGTGCCAGCAGTTTCACGCCAGGGGGCAAAAACATTCAGTACTTC; d_gene: TRBD1; abundance: NA; v_gene: TRBV27; j_gene: TRBJ2-4
CDR3aa: CASSLSAGTDTQYF; CDR3nt: TGCGCCAGCAGCTTGAGTGCGGGCACAGATACGCAGTATTTT; d_gene: NA; abundance: NA; v_gene: TRBV5-1; j_gene: TRBJ2-3
CDR3aa: CASTPGLGSYEQYF; CDR3nt: TGTGCCAGCACTCCGGGACTCGGTTCCTACGAGCAGTACTTC; d_gene: NA; abundance: NA; v_gene: TRBV2; j_gene: TRBJ2-7
CDR3aa: CSVEWVGAEAFF; CDR3nt: TGCAGCGTTGAGTGGGTGGGAGCTGAAGCTTTCTTT; d_gene: NA; abundance: NA; v_gene: TRBV29-1; j_gene: TRBJ1-1
CDR3aa: CASSYSIKGMSPLHF; CDR3nt: TGTGCCAGCAGTTACTCGATTAAGGGGATGTCACCCCTCCACTTT; d_gene: NA; abundance: NA; v_gene: TRBV6-5; j_gene: TRBJ1-6
CDR3aa: CASRSIGTSNFFEQFF; CDR3nt: TGTGCCAGCAGGTCCATCGGGACTAGCAATTTCTTTGAGCAGTTCTTC; d_gene: TRBD2; abundance: NA; v_gene: TRBV27; j_gene: TRBJ2-1
CDR3aa: CASSLTTVYEQYF; CDR3nt: TGCGCCAGCAGCTTGACGACAGTCTACGAGCAGTACTTC; d_gene: NA; abundance: once; v_gene: TRBV5-1; j_gene: TRBJ2-7
CDR3aa: CASSMSGGRAQHF; CDR3nt: TGTGCCAGTAGTATGTCAGGGGGGAGAGCCCAGCATTTT; d_gene: TRBD1; abundance: few; v_gene: TRBV19; j_gene: TRBJ1-5
CDR3aa: CAWSVRGTEAFF; CDR3nt: TGTGCCTGGAGTGTTAGGGGCACTGAAGCTTTCTTT; d_gene: NA; abundance: few; v_gene: TRBV30; j_gene: TRBJ1-1
CDR3aa: CASSPRVSGGEETQYF; CDR3nt: TGTGCCAGCAGCCCCCGTGTGTCTGGGGGGGAAGAGACCCAGTACTTC; d_gene: TRBD2; abundance: NA; v_gene: TRBV14; j_gene: TRBJ2-5
CDR3aa: CAWRRGPITPLHF; CDR3nt: TGTGCCTGGAGGCGGGGTCCGATTACACCCCTCCACTTT; d_gene: NA; abundance: NA; v_gene: TRBV30; j_gene: TRBJ1-6
CDR3aa: CASSFRAGGVAETQYF; CDR3nt: TGTGCCAGCAGCTTCCGAGCGGGAGGGGTTGCAGAGACCCAGTACTTC; d_gene: TRBD2; abundance: NA; v_gene: TRBV7-9; j_gene: TRBJ2-5
CDR3aa: CASSAGANVLTF; CDR3nt: TGTGCCAGCTCCGCTGGGGCCAACGTCCTGACTTTC; d_gene: NA; abundance: many; v_gene: TRBV7-3; j_gene: TRBJ2-6
CDR3aa: CASSLTGIMNTEAFF; CDR3nt: TGTGCCAGCAGCCTAACAGGGATCATGAACACTGAAGCTTTCTTT; d_gene: NA; abundance: NA; v_gene: TRBV5-8; j_gene: TRBJ1-1
CDR3aa: CASSPRTGDYGYTF; CDR3nt: TGTGCCAGCAGCCCCCGGACAGGAGACTATGGCTACACCTTC; d_gene: TRBD1; abundance: few; v_gene: TRBV7-2; j_gene: TRBJ1-2
CDR3aa: CASSPTAGAAVGYTF; CDR3nt: TGTGCCAGCTCACCAACTGCAGGGGCGGCGGTTGGCTACACCTTC; d_gene: NA; abundance: NA; v_gene: TRBV18; j_gene: TRBJ1-2
CDR3aa: CASSRLAGGRRKSTDTQYF; CDR3nt: TGTGCCAGCTCACGACTAGCGGGGGGGCGTCGGAAGAGCACAGATACGCAGTATTTT; d_gene: TRBD2; abundance: NA; v_gene: TRBV18; j_gene: TRBJ2-3
CDR3aa: CASSKGGDRGPF; CDR3nt: TGTGCCAGCAGCAAAGGAGGGGACAGGGGTCCCTTT; d_gene: NA; abundance: NA; v_gene: TRBV21-1; j_gene: TRBJ1-4
CDR3aa: CASSSVEVLLYGYTF; CDR3nt: TGTGCCAGCAGCTCAGTCGAGGTCTTATTATATGGCTACACCTTC; d_gene: NA; abundance: NA; v_gene: TRBV5-6; j_gene: TRBJ1-2
CDR3aa: CASSLGGVGYEQYF; CDR3nt: TGTGCCAGCAGCTTGGGGGGGGTAGGCTACGAGCAGTACTTC; d_gene: NA; abundance: NA; v_gene: TRBV5-6; j_gene: TRBJ2-7
CDR3aa: CASTILPGEAFF; CDR3nt: TGTGCCAGCACCATCCTTCCGGGGGAAGCTTTCTTT; d_gene: NA; abundance: NA; v_gene: TRBV6-6; j_gene: TRBJ1-1
CDR3aa: CASSQLGRQGGSSYEQYF; CDR3nt: TGTGCCAGCAGTCAACTGGGGCGCCAGGGTGGAAGCTCCTACGAGCAGTACTTC; d_gene: NA; abundance: NA; v_gene: TRBV27; j_gene: TRBJ2-7
CDR3aa: CASGTGDDYGYTF; CDR3nt: TGTGCCAGCGGGACAGGGGATGACTATGGCTACACCTTC; d_gene: TRBD1; abundance: few; v_gene: TRBV27; j_gene: TRBJ1-2
CDR3aa: CASSEGPVHTEAFF; CDR3nt: TGTGCCAGCAGTGAAGGTCCAGTTCACACTGAAGCTTTCTTT; d_gene: NA; abundance: NA; v_gene: TRBV6-1; j_gene: TRBJ1-1
CDR3aa: CASPVKSLRRLYEQYF; CDR3nt: TGTGCCAGCCCGGTGAAGAGTCTTCGGCGACTCTACGAGCAGTACTTC; d_gene: NA; abundance: NA; v_gene: TRBV27; j_gene: TRBJ2-7